This T cell receptor beta chain was obtained from a study of response to subunit inactivated influenza vaccine. Study outcomes and limitations: The study's authors posited that every seasonal influenza vaccination enlists few new T cells.

Trimming cost V 4 bases and J 0 bases; bases outside gene matches: 12. Germline CDR1 and CDR2: SGHTS and YDEGEE. The CDR3 extends over 17 amino acids. TCRdb re-called the RT-PCR reads through MiXCR, storing one row per CDR3 protein. The table records 500,000 or so distinct CDR3 sequences, about 15% of them present only once. Details on this clonotype: What it binds is unknown.

The source of this sequence is a man between 50 and 70 years old who received an inactivated influenza vaccine. The starting material was CD4+ T cells sorted from PBMCs, obtained around 25 months after vaccination. J is TRBJ1-1 and V is TRBV5-8, with 7 bases that match TRBD1. The CDR3 sequence: CASSPGWTGSMNTEAFF. CDR3 bases: TGTGCCAGCAGCCCCGGGTGGACAGGTTCCATGAACACTGAAGCTTTCTTT.